The rows below give T cell receptor beta chains drawn from one sample of a study of shared clonotypes between healthy human individuals. Assay: immunoSEQ multiplex PCR; the TCRdb copy retains only in-frame clones and omits some. This table has more than 2 million clones, 80% to 95% appearing once. Sequences were obtained from naive CD8+ T cells from PBMCs. The receptor set was obtained from a young man in good health. Some clones in this sample may be carry-over from other donors' samples. CDR3s include the opening cysteine and the closing phenylalanine or tryptophan. D genes are given only for firm matches. Expanded clones are given a class, and other clones once, few, many or no size at all.

j_call: TRBJ2-3; clone_size: NA; d_call: NA; v_call: TRBV4-3; cdr3_nt: TGCGCCAGCAGCCAAGATCTAGGGGATAGCACAGATACGCAGTATTTT; cdr3_aa: CASSQDLGDSTDTQYF
j_call: TRBJ2-7; clone_size: NA; d_call: NA; v_call: TRBV9; cdr3_nt: TGTGCCAGCAGCGTAGGTGCGGGAATAACCTACGAGCAGTACTTC; cdr3_aa: CASSVGAGITYEQYF
j_call: TRBJ1-1; clone_size: few; d_call: NA; v_call: TRBV27; cdr3_nt: TGTGCCAGCAGTTTAGGAGTTCAGACTGAAGCTTTCTTT; cdr3_aa: CASSLGVQTEAFF
j_call: TRBJ1-2; clone_size: NA; d_call: TRBD1; v_call: TRBV9; cdr3_nt: TGTGCCAGCAGCGTAGGCCTGGCAGGGGGCGATGGCTACACCTTC; cdr3_aa: CASSVGLAGGDGYTF
j_call: TRBJ2-1; clone_size: NA; d_call: NA; v_call: TRBV11-2; cdr3_nt: TGTGCCAGCAGCTTAGATTCCTCCTTTTACAATGAGCAGTTCTTC; cdr3_aa: CASSLDSSFYNEQFF
j_call: TRBJ1-1; clone_size: once; d_call: NA; v_call: TRBV7-9; cdr3_nt: TGTGCCAGCAGCTTAGGAATGAACACTGAAGCTTTCTTT; cdr3_aa: CASSLGMNTEAFF
j_call: TRBJ1-3; clone_size: NA; d_call: NA; v_call: TRBV27; cdr3_nt: TGTGCCAGCAGTTCTAGGACTGGAAACACCATATATTTT; cdr3_aa: CASSSRTGNTIYF
j_call: TRBJ2-4; clone_size: NA; d_call: NA; v_call: TRBV30; cdr3_nt: TGTGCCTGGAGCCCCCCCGGGGGGCGGGAAAACATTCAGTACTTC; cdr3_aa: CAWSPPGGRENIQYF
j_call: TRBJ2-7; clone_size: NA; d_call: NA; v_call: TRBV27; cdr3_nt: TGTGCCAGCAGTCCCCTAACAGTCTCCTACGAGCAGTACTTC; cdr3_aa: CASSPLTVSYEQYF
j_call: TRBJ2-5; clone_size: NA; d_call: NA; v_call: TRBV13; cdr3_nt: TGTGCCAGCAGCTCTCGACTAGTTGGAGACCAAGAGACCCAGTACTTC; cdr3_aa: CASSSRLVGDQETQYF
j_call: TRBJ2-5; clone_size: NA; d_call: NA; v_call: TRBV30; cdr3_nt: TGTGCCTGCCGGGCCGAAGAGACCCAGTACTTC; cdr3_aa: CACRAEETQYF
j_call: TRBJ2-1; clone_size: NA; d_call: TRBD2; v_call: TRBV11-3; cdr3_nt: TGTGCCAGCAGCTCGGGGCCCGCGGGGGGAGTCTACAATGAGCAGTTCTTC; cdr3_aa: CASSSGPAGGVYNEQFF
j_call: TRBJ1-2; clone_size: NA; d_call: NA; v_call: TRBV12-5; cdr3_nt: TGTGCTAGTGGTCCCGGCTATGGCTACACCTTC; cdr3_aa: CASGPGYGYTF
j_call: TRBJ2-7; clone_size: few; d_call: NA; v_call: TRBV11-2; cdr3_nt: TGTGCCAGCAGCGCCGATGAGTTC; cdr3_aa: CASSADEF
j_call: TRBJ2-7; clone_size: NA; d_call: NA; v_call: TRBV11-2; cdr3_nt: TGTGCCAGCAGCTGGGGGGGCAGGGCCACCTACGAGCAGTACTTC; cdr3_aa: CASSWGGRATYEQYF
j_call: TRBJ2-7; clone_size: NA; d_call: NA; v_call: TRBV10-3; cdr3_nt: TGTGCCATCAGTGATAGACAGATTGGCTACGAGCAGTACTTC; cdr3_aa: CAISDRQIGYEQYF
j_call: TRBJ2-7; clone_size: NA; d_call: NA; v_call: TRBV6-5; cdr3_nt: TGTGCCAGCAGTTACGGTAGCGCCAACGAGCAGTACTTC; cdr3_aa: CASSYGSANEQYF
j_call: TRBJ2-7; clone_size: NA; d_call: NA; v_call: TRBV4-2; cdr3_nt: TGTGCCAGCAGCCAAGATGGAAGGTCCTACGAGCAGTACTTC; cdr3_aa: CASSQDGRSYEQYF
j_call: TRBJ2-5; clone_size: NA; d_call: NA; v_call: TRBV7-9; cdr3_nt: TGTGCCAGCAGACTTATAACAGAGACCCAGTACTTC; cdr3_aa: CASRLITETQYF
j_call: TRBJ2-7; clone_size: once; d_call: NA; v_call: TRBV28; cdr3_nt: TGTGCCAGCAGTTCCGGGGGCGGCGGAGACGAGCAGTACTTC; cdr3_aa: CASSSGGGGDEQYF
j_call: TRBJ2-7; clone_size: NA; d_call: NA; v_call: TRBV6-1; cdr3_nt: TGTGCCAGCAGTGACTTGGACGACAGGCTAACCTACGAGCAGTACTTC; cdr3_aa: CASSDLDDRLTYEQYF
j_call: TRBJ1-2; clone_size: NA; d_call: TRBD1; v_call: TRBV28; cdr3_nt: TGTGCCAGCAGTTTGTGGCAGGGGGGAAAGGGCTACACCTTC; cdr3_aa: CASSLWQGGKGYTF
j_call: TRBJ2-7; clone_size: once; d_call: NA; v_call: TRBV5-5; cdr3_nt: TGTGCCAGCAGCTTGACAGGGCGGCCCTACGAGCAGTACTTC; cdr3_aa: CASSLTGRPYEQYF
j_call: TRBJ1-4; clone_size: NA; d_call: TRBD1; v_call: TRBV10-3; cdr3_nt: TGTGCCATCCAGGGGGCGGGTAATGAAAAACTGTTTTTT; cdr3_aa: CAIQGAGNEKLFF
j_call: TRBJ1-2; clone_size: once; d_call: NA; v_call: TRBV7-8; cdr3_nt: TGTGCCAGCAGCTTAGACAGGGAGGGCTATGGCTACACCTTC; cdr3_aa: CASSLDREGYGYTF
j_call: TRBJ1-1; clone_size: few; d_call: TRBD1; v_call: TRBV5-1; cdr3_nt: TGCGCCAGCAGGCAGGGACAGGGGTACACTGAAGCTTTCTTT; cdr3_aa: CASRQGQGYTEAFF
j_call: TRBJ2-3; clone_size: NA; d_call: NA; v_call: TRBV4-3; cdr3_nt: TGCGCCAGCAGCCACGAAACTGAGGCCGGGACACCACTCCCAGATACGCAGTATTTT; cdr3_aa: CASSHETEAGTPLPDTQYF
j_call: TRBJ2-7; clone_size: NA; d_call: NA; v_call: TRBV27; cdr3_nt: TGTGCCAGCAGTTTCCTCGCCTACAGGGAGCAGTACTTC; cdr3_aa: CASSFLAYREQYF
j_call: TRBJ2-7; clone_size: once; d_call: TRBD1; v_call: TRBV5-1; cdr3_nt: TGCGCCAGCAGCTTCGACAGGGGGCGCTACGAGCAGTACTTC; cdr3_aa: CASSFDRGRYEQYF
j_call: TRBJ2-7; clone_size: NA; d_call: TRBD1; v_call: TRBV4-1; cdr3_nt: TGCGCCAGCAGCCAGGAAGGGGACAGCTTCTACGAGCAGTACTTC; cdr3_aa: CASSQEGDSFYEQYF
j_call: TRBJ2-2; clone_size: NA; d_call: NA; v_call: TRBV5-1; cdr3_nt: TGCGCCACCGGGGGCTTATACACCGGGGAGCTGTTTTTT; cdr3_aa: CATGGLYTGELFF
j_call: TRBJ2-7; clone_size: NA; d_call: NA; v_call: TRBV14; cdr3_nt: TGTGCCAGCAGCCAGGGTTCCTCATACGAGCAGTACTTC; cdr3_aa: CASSQGSSYEQYF
j_call: TRBJ1-4; clone_size: NA; d_call: NA; v_call: TRBV28; cdr3_nt: TGTGCCAGCAGTCAAAAGCTACGGGGGATTAATGAAAAACTGTTTTTT; cdr3_aa: CASSQKLRGINEKLFF
j_call: TRBJ1-1; clone_size: NA; d_call: NA; v_call: TRBV6-5; cdr3_nt: TGTGCCAGCAGTTACTCTCGACGGTTTGAAGCTTTCTTT; cdr3_aa: CASSYSRRFEAFF
j_call: TRBJ1-5; clone_size: NA; d_call: NA; v_call: TRBV27; cdr3_nt: TGTGCCAGCAGTTCCGGGGGGATTTATAGCAATCAGCCCCAGCATTTT; cdr3_aa: CASSSGGIYSNQPQHF
j_call: TRBJ2-5; clone_size: NA; d_call: NA; v_call: TRBV9; cdr3_nt: TGTGCCAGCAGCCTAGAGGAACCGAGGAGAGGGGAGACCCAGTACTTC; cdr3_aa: CASSLEEPRRGETQYF
j_call: TRBJ2-7; clone_size: NA; d_call: NA; v_call: TRBV21-1; cdr3_nt: TGTGCCAGCAGGGACCCACGGGACACCTCCTACGAGCAGTACTTC; cdr3_aa: CASRDPRDTSYEQYF
j_call: TRBJ1-3; clone_size: NA; d_call: NA; v_call: TRBV2; cdr3_nt: TGTGCCAGCAGTGAAGGCCTCCGAAACACCATATATTTT; cdr3_aa: CASSEGLRNTIYF
j_call: TRBJ1-1; clone_size: NA; d_call: NA; v_call: TRBV5-6; cdr3_nt: TGTGCCACCACTTTAACAGGGCTGAACACTGAAGCTTTCTTT; cdr3_aa: CATTLTGLNTEAFF
j_call: TRBJ2-1; clone_size: NA; d_call: TRBD2; v_call: TRBV30; cdr3_nt: TGTGCCTGGAGACTAGCGGGAGGGCCGAATGAGCAGTTCTTC; cdr3_aa: CAWRLAGGPNEQFF
j_call: TRBJ2-7; clone_size: NA; d_call: TRBD2; v_call: TRBV7-9; cdr3_nt: TGTGCCAGCAGCCTCGGGGGGAGCGGCGAGCAGTACTTC; cdr3_aa: CASSLGGSGEQYF
j_call: TRBJ2-7; clone_size: NA; d_call: NA; v_call: TRBV2; cdr3_nt: TGTGCCAGCAAAACAGGCTACGAGCAGTACTTC; cdr3_aa: CASKTGYEQYF
j_call: TRBJ1-4; clone_size: NA; d_call: TRBD1; v_call: TRBV4-1; cdr3_nt: TGCGCCAGCAGCCAAGGTTTGACAGGGGAGGTTGAAAAACTGTTTTTT; cdr3_aa: CASSQGLTGEVEKLFF
j_call: TRBJ1-3; clone_size: NA; d_call: TRBD1; v_call: TRBV11-2; cdr3_nt: TGTGCCAGCAGCTTACGGGGGACAGCTGCTGGAAACACCGTATATTTT; cdr3_aa: CASSLRGTAAGNTVYF
j_call: TRBJ2-7; clone_size: NA; d_call: TRBD1; v_call: TRBV9; cdr3_nt: TGTGCCAGCAGCCTCCGGGACAGCACCTACGAGCAGTACTTC; cdr3_aa: CASSLRDSTYEQYF
j_call: TRBJ2-1; clone_size: NA; d_call: NA; v_call: TRBV9; cdr3_nt: TGTGCCAGCAGCGTAAAACCCAGCTTCAGTGAGCAGTTCTTC; cdr3_aa: CASSVKPSFSEQFF
j_call: TRBJ2-7; clone_size: NA; d_call: NA; v_call: TRBV27; cdr3_nt: TGTGCCAGCAGCGACTTACAGGGAACCTACGAGCAGTACTTC; cdr3_aa: CASSDLQGTYEQYF
j_call: TRBJ2-5; clone_size: NA; d_call: NA; v_call: TRBV11-2; cdr3_nt: TGTGCCAGCATCCGACACCAGGGGTACCAAGAGACCCAGTACTTC; cdr3_aa: CASIRHQGYQETQYF
j_call: TRBJ2-3; clone_size: NA; d_call: TRBD2; v_call: TRBV4-3; cdr3_nt: TGCGCCAGCAGCCAAGCACCGGTCGCTATAGCGGGAGTTGCCCTCACGCAGTATTTT; cdr3_aa: CASSQAPVAIAGVALTQYF
j_call: TRBJ2-5; clone_size: NA; d_call: NA; v_call: TRBV11-2; cdr3_nt: TGTGCCAGCAGGGGATATGCAGACGGAGAGACCCAGTACTTC; cdr3_aa: CASRGYADGETQYF
j_call: TRBJ2-3; clone_size: NA; d_call: NA; v_call: TRBV4-1; cdr3_nt: TGCGCCAGCAGCCCACGGGACGGATTCACAGATACGCAGTATTTT; cdr3_aa: CASSPRDGFTDTQYF